The 27 T cell receptor beta chains below come from one sample, sequenced in a study of T-cell reconstitution after alpha-beta-depleted transplantation in children. Unique molecular identifiers were used to barcode this TCRbeta library. From the PCR reads, TCRdb called clonotypes with MiXCR, one entry per CDR3 protein. The sample includes 40,000 to 60,000 distinct CDR3 sequences, roughly 8.7% seen only once; the top ten take 27%. This specimen consisted of PBMCs, mostly from graft donor cells, obtained 60 days after TCRalphabeta/CD19-depleted stem cell transplant. All receptors derive from a male patient between 2 and 10 years old who had a stem cell transplant for chronic granulomatous disease, so the T cells may come from the graft donor.

This clonotype came up many times. This chain uses TRBV6-2 or TRBV6-3 with TRBJ2-1; unclear D gene. The CDR3 has 15 amino acids. The ends were cut back, 0 bases at V and 5 bases at J, with 11 bases in the middle. CDR1 is MNHEY and CDR2 is SVGEGT in the germline V gene. CDR3 loop: CASSYSILVNNEQFF. DNA for the CDR3: TGTGCCAGCAGTTACTCGATTCTGGTGAACAATGAGCAGTTCTTC.

The table lists this clonotype with many counts. The chain links TRBV27 to TRBJ2-5; D unresolved. The CDR3 is 12 amino acids. Germline-derived CDR1 and CDR2 are MNHEY and SMNVEV (reference sequence). V lost 4 bases and J 7 bases, leaving 10 bases between the germline ends. In DNA form, the CDR3 reads TGTGCCAGCAGTTCCCTCTATGGGACCCAGTACTTC. It specifies CASSSLYGTQYF.

This clonotype was seen at least ten times. V and J are TRBV18 and TRBJ2-7; D is undetermined. Germline V lookup: CDR1 KGHSH, CDR2 LQKENI. CDR3 length: 12 residues. V gave up 1 base and J gave up 7 bases, with 8 bases separating them. As DNA, the CDR3 is TGTGCCAGCTCACCACTCTTAGGAGAGCAGTACTTC. Its translation: CASSPLLGEQYF.

This clonotype was counted a few times. V is TRBV4-3 and J is TRBJ1-5; D is perhaps TRBD1 (5 bases). V lost 0 bases and J lost 4, with 10 bases in between. The CDR3 runs 15 residues. Per the germline V gene, CDR1 is LGHNA and CDR2 is YSLEER. CDR3 protein: CASSQEARGNQPQHF. CDR3 coding DNA: TGCGCCAGCAGCCAAGAGGCGCGGGGGAATCAGCCCCAGCATTTT.

The V gene is TRBV5-1, the J gene TRBJ2-2, with 12 bases fitting TRBD1. Germline CDR1 reads SGHRS; CDR2 reads YFSETQ. V lost 3 bases and J lost 2; bases outside the gene matches: 2. This CDR3 has 16 residues. CDR3 protein: CASSWDRGLNTGELFF. The CDR3 region has the DNA TGCGCCAGCAGCTGGGACAGGGGGCTTAACACCGGGGAGCTGTTTTTT.

By sample share, this clonotype is medium-sized (0.01 to 0.1%). The chain uses TRBV7-6 and TRBJ2-7; 11 nucleotides match TRBD2. Germline V gene sequence: CDR1 SGHVS, CDR2 FNYEAQ. This CDR3 is 15 amino acids long. V gave up 5 bases and J gave up 0 bases; unmatched junction bases: 3. DNA of the CDR3: TGTGCCAGCAGCCCGGGACTAGCGGCCTCCTACGAGCAGTACTTC. Protein sequence: CASSPGLAASYEQYF.

The sample holds many counts of this clonotype. The chain carries TRBV11-2 and TRBJ2-3; TRBD2 matches at 15 bases. The germline V gene encodes CDR1 SGHAT and CDR2 FQNNGV. This CDR3 region has 18 residues. V shed 5 bases, J shed 0 bases, and the junction held 6 bases outside the gene matches. CDR3 region: CASSQWTSGRASTDTQYF. The CDR3 DNA reads TGTGCCAGCAGCCAGTGGACTAGCGGGAGGGCTAGCACAGATACGCAGTATTTT.

This clonotype has more than one count but fewer than ten. The V call is TRBV6-2 or TRBV6-3, the J call TRBJ1-1; 10 nucleotides agree with TRBD1. The CDR3 has 18 amino acids. Germline V gives CDR1 MNHEY, CDR2 SVGEGT. V gave up 4 bases and J gave up 0 bases; unmatched junction bases: 11. The chain's CDR3 is CASSSGQGRVPLNTEAFF. The CDR3 DNA is TGTGCCAGCAGTTCGGGACAGGGGAGAGTTCCCTTGAACACTGAAGCTTTCTTT.

This clonotype was recorded at least ten times. The chain uses TRBV20-1 and TRBJ1-5, with D possibly being TRBD1 (6 bases). Trimming removed 4 bases from V and 0 bases from J, with 13 bases in between. Germline CDR1 reads DFQATT; CDR2 reads SNEGSKA (reference sequence). The CDR3 has 15 amino acids. DNA of the CDR3: TGCAGTGCTACCTCAGGGGATTATAGCAATCAGCCCCAGCATTTT. It encodes CSATSGDYSNQPQHF.

The rearrangement joins TRBV4-1 to TRBJ1-5, with 7 bases matching TRBD1. Germline CDR1 MGHRA, CDR2 YSYEKL. This CDR3 comprises 16 residues. V was clipped by 0 bases and J by 3 bases; unmatched bases: 5. CDR3 protein: CASSQDTGQPNQPQHF. For the CDR3, the DNA is TGCGCCAGCAGCCAAGATACGGGACAGCCCAATCAGCCCCAGCATTTT.

The chain has TRBV20-1 and TRBJ2-1; tentative D call: TRBD1 (5 bases). With 5 bases removed from V and 9 bases from J, the gap between germline ends came to 11 bases. The CDR3 is made up of 11 amino acids. The germline gives CDR1 DFQATT, CDR2 SNEGSKA (reference sequence). CDR3 region: CSAPGSFEQFF. In DNA, the CDR3 is TGCAGTGCTCCAGGGTCATTTGAGCAGTTCTTC.

Regarding this clonotype: The junction shows a germline mismatch at one end, possibly a read error. The chain is built from TRBV3-1 and TRBJ2-7; D might be TRBD2 (6 bases). Germline loops: CDR1 LGHDT, CDR2 YNNKEL (reference sequence). This CDR3 has 14 amino acids. CDR3 sequence reads: CASGHTRGGYEQYF. CDR3 coding DNA: TGTGCCAGCGGCCACACCCGGGGAGGCTACGAGCAGTACTTC.

This clonotype has more than one count but fewer than ten. V is TRBV6-2 or TRBV6-3 and J is TRBJ2-1; D ambiguous. Germline CDR1 reads MNHEY; CDR2 reads SVGEGT. V was cut by 0 bases and J by 0 bases, with 24 bases left in between. The CDR3 extends over 21 amino acids. The CDR3 region is CASSYSFVTRGLENSYNEQFF. Here the CDR3 DNA reads TGTGCCAGCAGTTACTCTTTTGTTACCAGAGGCTTGGAGAACTCCTACAATGAGCAGTTCTTC.

This clonotype was seen repeatedly, ten times or more. The chain employs TRBV29-1 and TRBJ2-3; 9 bases map to TRBD2. Trimming took 6 bases from V and 6 from J; bases not matched to a gene: 16. This CDR3 comprises 16 residues. The germline V gene encodes CDR1 SQVTM and CDR2 ANQGSEA. The CDR3 region has the DNA TGCAGCGTCGATGGTATAGCGGGAGCCCGCAGGGATACGCAGTATTTT. This translates into CSVDGIAGARRDTQYF.

This clonotype was recorded at least ten times. The chain has TRBV20-1 and TRBJ1-4; possibly TRBD1 for D (6 bases). Germline V gene data show CDR1 as DFQATT and CDR2 as SNEGSKA (reference sequence). The CDR3 consists of 14 residues. Trimming cost V 3 bases and J 2 bases, with 10 bases left between them. CDR3 nucleotide sequence: TGCAGTGCTAGCCCTGGGGGCACTAATGAAAAACTGTTTTTT. Translated: CSASPGGTNEKLFF.

This clonotype was observed at least ten times. The chain has TRBV5-5 and TRBJ1-1; D ambiguous. This CDR3 region has 13 residues. Germline V lookup: CDR1 SGHKS, CDR2 YYEKEE (reference sequence). V lost 7 bases, J lost 0 bases, and 10 bases lay in between. This chain's CDR3 is CASLPGLNTEAFF. The CDR3 DNA sequence: TGTGCCAGCCTGCCTGGGCTGAACACTGAAGCTTTCTTT.

V gene TRBV20-1 combines with J gene TRBJ2-5, with D tentatively TRBD2 (5 bases). The CDR3 has 12 residues. Trimming pared 3 bases from V and 7 bases from J, leaving 12 bases between. The germline V gene encodes CDR1 DFQATT and CDR2 SNEGSKA (reference sequence). The CDR3 region is CSASKEGGTQYF. DNA of the CDR3: TGCAGTGCTAGTAAGGAAGGAGGGACCCAGTACTTC.

This clonotype was counted many times. The J gene is TRBJ2-7, the V gene TRBV5-4; D call uncertain. The CDR3 has 11 amino acids. Germline V gives CDR1 SGHNT, CDR2 YYREEE (reference sequence). Trimming pared 1 base from V and 5 bases from J, leaving 4 bases between. This chain's CDR3 is CASSLIHEQYF. Here the CDR3 DNA reads TGTGCCAGCAGCTTGATCCACGAGCAGTACTTC.

Many counts were recorded for this clonotype. The rearrangement links TRBV7-2 to TRBJ2-2; 11 bases agree with TRBD1. J lost 5 bases, V lost 0 bases, and 5 bases had no gene match. CDR3 length: 17 residues. The germline V gene has CDR1 SGHTA and CDR2 FQGNSA. The CDR3 spells CASSLAGQGVRTGELFF. DNA for the CDR3: TGTGCCAGCAGCTTAGCGGGACAGGGGGTTCGTACCGGGGAGCTGTTTTTT.

Many counts were recorded for this clonotype. This sequence joins TRBV5-6 and TRBJ1-1; D not resolved. There are 14 residues in the CDR3. Trimming took 4 bases from V and 7 from J, leaving 17 bases between them. Germline V gene data show CDR1 as SGHDT and CDR2 as YYEEEE. The CDR3 DNA is TGTGCCAGCAGCCGGGGTGCAGGATTGGGTGAAGCTTTCTTT. This sequence encodes CASSRGAGLGEAFF.

In its sample, this clonotype was seen many times. V gene TRBV29-1 combines with J gene TRBJ1-2, with TRBD1 as a possible D gene (5 bases). The CDR3 extends over 13 amino acids. Germline V lookup: CDR1 SQVTM, CDR2 ANQGSEA. V gave up 3 bases and J gave up 5 bases, with 13 bases separating them. The CDR3 DNA follows: TGCAGCGTTGAGGAGGGGACCCTTTATGGCTACACCTTC. Residues: CSVEEGTLYGYTF.

This CDR3 is CSAREGLGELFF. The CDR3 DNA reads TGCAGTGCTAGAGAAGGGCTCGGGGAGCTGTTTTTT. This sequence joins TRBV20-1 and TRBJ2-2; D remains ambiguous. The germline gives CDR1 DFQATT, CDR2 SNEGSKA (reference sequence). V lost 0 bases and J 7 bases, leaving 6 bases between the germline ends. There are 12 residues in the CDR3.

About this clonotype: One base away lies a much larger clone, so this may be a sequencing read error. The V gene is TRBV5-1, the J gene TRBJ2-3, with D uncertain. Germline values: CDR1 SGHRS, CDR2 YFSETQ. The CDR3 is 14 amino acids. Trimming shortened V by 0 bases and J by 2 bases, and 7 bases separated the two germline ends. CDR3 residues: CASSLGRFTDTQYF. Here the CDR3 DNA reads TGCGCCAGCAGCTTGGGCAGGTTCACAGATACGCAGTATTTT. Supplemented by reference TRBV5-1 and TRBJ2-3, the full variable domain reads KAGVTQTPRYLIKTRGQQVTLSCSPISGHRSVSWYQQTPGQGLQFLFEYFSETQRNKGNFPGRFSGRQFSNSRSEMNVSTLELGDSALYLCASSLGRFTDTQYFGPGTRLTVL.

The sample holds many counts of this clonotype. This sequence joins TRBV7-2 and TRBJ1-6; D unresolved. CDR1 is SGHTA, CDR2 FQGNSA, per germline. The CDR3 totals 14 residues. V was cut by 5 bases and J by 7 bases, with 12 bases left in between. DNA of the CDR3: TGTGCCAGCAGCCAAACACAGACGAATTCACCCCTCCACTTT. Its translation: CASSQTQTNSPLHF.

This clonotype was seen repeatedly, ten times or more. The chain links TRBV6-1 to TRBJ2-3, with 9 bases matching TRBD2. Germline V CDR1 and CDR2: MNHNS, SASEGT. The trim removed 7 bases at V and 0 bases at J, leaving 5 bases unmatched. The CDR3 extends over 15 amino acids. CDR3 sequence reads: CASKPGLASTDTQYF. The DNA of the CDR3 is TGTGCCAGCAAACCCGGACTAGCGAGCACAGATACGCAGTATTTT.

This clonotype was recorded at least ten times. This rearrangement joins TRBV20-1 to TRBJ2-1; tentative D call: TRBD1 (5 bases). V lost 6 bases and J lost 6, with 12 bases in between. CDR1 and CDR2 from the germline V gene are DFQATT and SNEGSKA (reference sequence). The CDR3 contains 12 residues. The DNA for the CDR3 is TGCAGTGCAGACAGTTGGGGCAATGAGCAGTTCTTC. It encodes CSADSWGNEQFF.

This clonotype was counted only a few times. The chain couples TRBV20-1 to TRBJ1-2; D perhaps matches TRBD1 (5 bases). V shed 5 bases and J shed 2 bases, with 15 bases lying between them. Germline-derived CDR1 and CDR2 are DFQATT and SNEGSKA (reference sequence). The CDR3 is made up of 14 amino acids. The CDR3 loop reads CSAQRGGTNYGYTF. In DNA form, the CDR3 reads TGCAGTGCTCAGAGGGGAGGGACCAACTATGGCTACACCTTC.